The next 27 T cell receptor beta chains were all read from a single sample in a study of T cell changes during pregnancy in multiple sclerosis. Assay: immunoSEQ multiplex PCR; the TCRdb copy retains only in-frame clones and omits some. The top ten clones hold roughly 4.5% of a sample with about 92,000 clones, just under 95% of them seen once. The specimen was peripheral blood, collected in the first trimester of pregnancy. The receptors shown here come from a female donor with multiple sclerosis, enrolled in a pregnancy study.

The chain is built from TRBV7-9 and TRBJ2-4, with D perhaps matching TRBD2 (7 bases). Between the trimmed V and J ends, which lost 3 bases and 8 bases, there was a span of 11 bases. This CDR3 contains 13 residues. Looked up from germline, CDR1 is SEHNR and CDR2 is FQNEAQ (reference sequence). The CDR3, as DNA: TGTGCCAGCAGCTTTGGGGGGGCGGACATTCAGTACTTC. The encoded protein is CASSFGGADIQYF. Full variable domain (rest looked up from reference TRBV7-9 and TRBJ2-4): DTGVSQNPRHKITKRGQNVTFRCDPISEHNRLYWYRQTLGQGPEFLTYFQNEAQLEKSRLLSDRFSAERPKGSFSTLEIQRTEQGDSAMYLCASSFGGADIQYFGAGTRLSVL.

The CDR3 protein is CASSADMFQPQHF. CDR3 sequence (DNA): TGTGCCAGCAGTGCTGACATGTTTCAGCCCCAGCATTTT. The chain employs TRBV27 and TRBJ1-5, with unresolved D. The germline V gene has CDR1 MNHEY and CDR2 SMNVEV (reference sequence). The CDR3 length is 13 residues. The V and J ends lost 5 bases and 6 bases respectively, with 11 bases between them.

This rearrangement joins TRBV9 to TRBJ1-2; D may be TRBD1 (5 bases). Trimming removed 5 bases from V and 6 bases from J, with 20 bases in between. The CDR3 consists of 15 residues. Per the germline V gene, CDR1 is SGDLS and CDR2 is YYNGEE. Here the CDR3 DNA reads TGTGCCAGCAGTAGAACAGGTCGAGTCGAAGATGGCTACACCTTC. Encoded protein: CASSRTGRVEDGYTF.

The rearrangement uses TRBV15 and TRBJ1-4, with unresolved D. In germline, CDR1 is LNHNV, CDR2 YYDKDF (reference sequence). There are 17 residues in the CDR3. Trimming took off 1 base at V and 0 bases at J, with 12 bases between the two ends. The CDR3 nucleotides read TGTGCCACCAGCAGAGGGGGAGGTCTGGCAACTAATGAAAAACTGTTTTTT. The encoded protein is CATSRGGGLATNEKLFF.

There are many counts of this clone. The V gene is TRBV7-6, the J gene TRBJ1-3, with D tentatively TRBD1 (6 bases). Looked up from germline, CDR1 is SGHVS and CDR2 is FNYEAQ. V lost 7 bases and J 4 bases, leaving 17 bases between the germline ends. CDR3 length equals 15 residues. The DNA for the CDR3 is TGTGCCAGCACAAGGGACAACAGTCCAGGAAACACCATATATTTT. Protein: CASTRDNSPGNTIYF.

The chain combines TRBV23-1 with TRBJ2-7; TRBD1 matches at 7 bases. TRBV23-1 is an open reading frame, and its role is uncertain. The CDR3 runs 15 residues. V lost 0 bases, J lost 3 bases, and 5 bases stayed unmatched. CDR3 protein: CASSQSHRGRYEQYF. CDR3 DNA sequence: TGCGCCAGCAGTCAATCCCACAGGGGTCGCTACGAGCAGTACTTC.

The chain recombines TRBV9 with TRBJ2-2; TRBD2 matches 12 bases. The length of the CDR3 is 16 residues. Per the germline V gene, CDR1 is SGDLS and CDR2 is YYNGEE. With V trimmed by 4 bases and J by 4 bases, 5 bases remained unmatched. The CDR3 DNA reads TGTGCCAGCAGCATACTAGCGGGGGGCCTCACCGGGGAGCTGTTTTTT. Protein: CASSILAGGLTGELFF.

The chain carries TRBV29-1 and TRBJ2-7; 8 positions match TRBD2. Germline assignment: CDR1 SQVTM and CDR2 ANQGSEA. J gave up 6 bases and V 4 bases, and 5 bases lay outside the gene matches. The CDR3 is 12 residues long. CDR3 in amino acids: CSVAAGAFEQYF. Written as DNA, the CDR3 is TGCAGCGTTGCAGCGGGGGCCTTCGAGCAGTACTTC.

This chain links TRBV2 with TRBJ1-2, with TRBD1 as a possible D gene (5 bases). This CDR3 comprises 14 residues. Between the trimmed V and J ends, which lost 4 bases and 3 bases, there was a span of 12 bases. The germline V gene has CDR1 SNHLY and CDR2 FYNNEI. The CDR3, as DNA: TGTGCCAGCAGTGTAGGGGCAGCTTACTATGGCTACACCTTC. Translation gives CASSVGAAYYGYTF.

This rearrangement joins TRBV27 to TRBJ2-5; the D is unclear. Germline CDR1 is MNHEY and CDR2 is SMNVEV (reference sequence). The CDR3 has 12 residues. V shed 6 bases and J shed 5 bases, with 10 bases lying between them. CDR3 region: CASSPLGETQYF. The CDR3 coding sequence is TGTGCCAGCAGCCCCCTCGGGGAGACCCAGTACTTC.

The chain recombines TRBV6-5 with TRBJ1-2; D might be TRBD1 (5 bases). Germline V gives CDR1 MNHEY, CDR2 SVGAGI. V was trimmed by 6 bases and J by 5 bases, leaving 10 bases between them. The CDR3 runs 12 residues. The CDR3 here is CASSPGGYGYTF. The CDR3 DNA reads as TGTGCCAGCAGCCCCGGGGGATATGGCTACACCTTC.

The chain links TRBV9 to TRBJ2-5; 8 bases align to TRBD2. This CDR3 contains 15 residues. CDR1 SGDLS and CDR2 YYNGEE come from the germline V gene. Unmatched junction bases numbered 6, after V lost 0 bases and J lost 5 bases. CDR3 in DNA: TGTGCCAGCAGCGTAGAGAGCGGGGGTTGGGAGACCCAGTACTTC. Translated: CASSVESGGWETQYF.

Written as DNA, the CDR3 is TGTGCCAGCAGCTTACAGGGGCTGAATCAGCCCCAGCATTTT. It encodes CASSLQGLNQPQHF. This sequence joins TRBV7-3 and TRBJ1-5; tentatively, D is TRBD1 (6 bases). Per the germline V gene, CDR1 is SGHTA and CDR2 is FQGTGA. Trimming left V 2 bases short and J 4 bases short, with 9 bases between. CDR3 size: 14 residues.

The chain recombines TRBV9 with TRBJ2-3; unclear D gene. CDR1 and CDR2 (germline): SGDLS, YYNGEE. V gave up 0 bases and J gave up 0 bases, with 5 bases separating them. The CDR3 is 14 amino acids. For the CDR3, the DNA is TGTGCCAGCAGCGTAGCGGTGAGCACAGATACGCAGTATTTT. It is translated as CASSVAVSTDTQYF.

The CDR3 nucleotides read TGTGCCAGCAGCTCGGCCGGGACAGTATTGGAGACCCAGTACTTC. Protein: CASSSAGTVLETQYF. The chain employs TRBV7-8 and TRBJ2-5; 7 positions agree with TRBD1. J gave up 5 bases and V 4 bases, and 10 bases lay outside the gene matches. This CDR3 has 15 residues. The germline gives CDR1 SGHVS, CDR2 FQNEAQ. Based on the CDR3 plus reference TRBV7-8 and TRBJ2-5, the full variable domain is GAGVSQSPRYKVAKRGQDVALRCDPISGHVSLFWYQQALGQGPEFLTYFQNEAQLDKSGLPSDRFFAERPEGSVSTLKIQRTQQEDSAVYLCASSSAGTVLETQYFGPGTRLLVL.

This clone has just one count. This sequence joins TRBV6-1 and TRBJ2-3; 10 positions match TRBD2. The V segment lost 7 bases and the J segment 0 bases; nucleotides outside the gene matches: 4. The CDR3 is made up of 15 amino acids. Per the germline V gene, CDR1 is MNHNS and CDR2 is SASEGT. The chain's CDR3 is CASTSGGTSTDTQYF. The CDR3 nucleotides are TGTGCCAGCACTAGCGGGGGTACGAGCACAGATACGCAGTATTTT.

V gene TRBV7-9 combines with J gene TRBJ2-4; a weak D match, TRBD2 (6 bases). The germline V and J ends were trimmed by 2 bases and 1 base, with 18 bases remaining between them. The CDR3 sequence is 18 residues long. The germline V gene has CDR1 SEHNR and CDR2 FQNEAQ (reference sequence). CDR3 residues: CASSLFLGGVMAKNIQYF. The CDR3 DNA reads as TGTGCCAGCAGCTTATTCTTGGGGGGAGTTATGGCCAAAAACATTCAGTACTTC.

The J gene is TRBJ2-7, the V gene TRBV5-1; 9 bases are a match to TRBD1. The J segment lost 2 bases and the V segment lost 4 bases, leaving 10 bases of the junction unmatched. CDR3 size: 16 residues. Per germline, CDR1 SGHRS and CDR2 YFSETQ. CDR3 nucleotide sequence: TGCGCCAGCAGCCCGGAAGGGACAGGGTCCCCCTACGAGCAGTACTTC. Residues: CASSPEGTGSPYEQYF.

For this clone: This specimen includes other DNA sequences encoding the same CDR3. The chain has TRBV19 and TRBJ1-1, with D unresolved. V gave up 1 base and J gave up 8 bases, with 5 bases separating them. Germline V gene lookup returns CDR1 LNHDA and CDR2 SQIVND (reference sequence). CDR3 length equals 11 residues. The CDR3 loop is CASSIGVEAFF. CDR3 nucleotide sequence: TGTGCCAGTAGTATAGGAGTAGAAGCTTTCTTT.

The chain uses TRBV5-4 and TRBJ2-5, with TRBD1 as a possible D gene (8 bases). This CDR3 has 17 residues. Germline V gene lookup returns CDR1 SGHNT and CDR2 YYREEE (reference sequence). The V end lost 5 bases, the J end lost 4 bases, and 24 bases lay between the germline ends. The CDR3 coding sequence is TGTGCCAGCAGTCCTGGACAGGGAGGGAGGGGGCGAGAGACCCAGTACTTC. Protein: CASSPGQGGRGRETQYF.

To note about this clone: Its ends do not fully match the called genes, so a read error is possible. The J gene is TRBJ1-2, the V gene TRBV27; D unclear. The CDR3 is 13 residues long. From germline, CDR1 is MNHEY and CDR2 SMNVEV (reference sequence). The CDR3 loop reads CATGDSSNFGYTF. DNA for the CDR3: TGTGCCACGGGTGACTCCAGTAACTTTGGCTACACCTTC.

The chain couples TRBV7-3 to TRBJ2-3; 10 bases align to TRBD2. The CDR3 is made up of 15 amino acids. With V trimmed by 4 bases and J by 4 bases, 5 bases remained unmatched. CDR1 and CDR2 (germline): SGHTA, FQGTGA. The CDR3, as DNA: TGTGCCAGCAGCTCCAGCGGGGGGGTAGCAGATACGCAGTATTTT. This gives the protein CASSSSGGVADTQYF.

The genes are TRBV13 and TRBJ2-1; the D gene is possibly TRBD2 (7 bases). V lost 4 bases, J lost 6 bases, and 22 bases lay in between. Germline loops: CDR1 PRHDT, CDR2 FYEKMQ (reference sequence). There are 17 residues in the CDR3. The CDR3 region has the DNA TGTGCCAGCAGCTCCCCCTCTGAGCGGGGACACATCAATGAGCAGTTCTTC. It specifies CASSSPSERGHINEQFF. The full variable domain, its missing parts supplied by reference TRBV13 and TRBJ2-1, is AAGVIQSPRHLIKEKRETATLKCYPIPRHDTVYWYQQGPGQDPQFLISFYEKMQSDKGSIPDRFSAQQFSDYHSELNMSSLELGDSALYFCASSSPSERGHINEQFFGPGTRLTVL.

The rearrangement joins TRBV7-9 to TRBJ1-4; 7 positions match TRBD1. The V segment lost 11 bases and the J segment 6 bases; nucleotides outside the gene matches: 3. This CDR3 region has 11 residues. The germline V gene has CDR1 SEHNR and CDR2 FQNEAQ (reference sequence). CDR3 in amino acids: CASGGDEKLFF. The CDR3 DNA follows: TGTGCCTCAGGGGGAGATGAAAAACTGTTTTTT.

The V call is TRBV11-2, the J call TRBJ1-6; D uncertain. The V gene's germline CDR1 is SGHAT and CDR2 FQNNGV. Trimming cost V 6 bases and J 3 bases, with 9 bases left between them. There are 14 residues in the CDR3. Written as DNA, the CDR3 is TGTGCCAGCAGACGGGGAGACTATAATTCACCCCTCCACTTT. It is translated as CASRRGDYNSPLHF.

The V call is TRBV11-2, the J call TRBJ1-2; D is undetermined. Germline CDR1 reads SGHAT; CDR2 reads FQNNGV. CDR3 length equals 11 residues. V lost 6 bases to trimming and J lost 4 bases, with 6 bases between them. The CDR3 nucleotides are TGTGCCAGCAGTCACAGCTATGGCTACACCTTC. Translated: CASSHSYGYTF. The whole variable domain, remainder taken from reference TRBV11-2 and TRBJ1-2, is EAGVAQSPRYKIIEKRQSVAFWCNPISGHATLYWYQQILGQGPKLLIQFQNNGVVDDSQLPKDRFSAERLKGVDSTLKIQPAKLEDSAVYLCASSHSYGYTFGSGTRLTVV.

The V call is TRBV11-3, the J call TRBJ2-5; 7 bases fit TRBD2. The germline V gene encodes CDR1 SGHNT and CDR2 YENEEA. CDR3 size: 13 residues. After removal of 5 bases from V and 5 bases from J, the junction contained 5 bases not matched to a gene. The CDR3 reads CASSRREGETQYF. The CDR3 nucleotides are TGTGCCAGCAGCCGAAGGGAGGGGGAGACCCAGTACTTC.